This T cell receptor beta chain derives from a study of early T cells in non-severe SARS-CoV-2 infection. Across the whole study: Sequencing used unsorted whole-blood bulk RNA, so chains lack pairing.

Study observations and caveats: Matching with VDJdb favored anti-spike CD8 responses (missing private and CD4 specificities).

The CDR3 contains 14 residues. The germline V gene encodes CDR1 GTSNPN and CDR2 SVGIG (reference sequence). Trimming shortened V by 0 bases and J by 7 bases, and 12 bases separated the two germline ends. Individual cDNA molecules each received unique molecular identifiers attached to them. MiXCR was run by TCRdb on the 5' RACE reads, yielding one entry per CDR3 protein. The sample includes tens of thousands of distinct CDR3 sequences, 10% to 15% of them seen just once. About this clonotype itself: Antigen unknown.

Sequencing was done on a sample of whole blood. The receptor comes from an adult who was a healthcare worker with PCR-confirmed SARS-CoV-2 infection or an uninfected control (not recorded which). V usage is TRBV30 and J usage is TRBJ2-2; D is possibly TRBD2 (6 bases). In DNA form, the CDR3 reads TGTGCCTGGAGTGTCGCGGGGATCGGCGGGGAGCTGTTTTTT. The encoded protein is CAWSVAGIGGELFF.